This T cell receptor beta chain appears in the sequencing data of a study of Graves' ophthalmopathy and Graves' hyperthyroidism. On this clonotype itself: Its specificity is not known. A much larger clone lies one base from this, so it may be a read error.

Stable hyperthyroidism referred to disease that showed no ophthalmopathy within 18 months of follow-up. Study results and limitations: The authors also found most expanded thyroid clonotypes above 0.001 frequency in blood.

Beta-chain TCR CDR3 regions were amplified from RNA transcripts. First-round RT-PCR used HTBI primers; second-round multiplex PCR followed. TCRdb itself ran the multiplex PCR reads through MiXCR, one entry per CDR3 protein. The sample includes hundreds of thousands of distinct CDR3 sequences, 22% of them seen just once. The CDR3 runs 17 residues. The germline CDR1 and CDR2 sequences are SNHLY and FYNNEI. What was sequenced was peripheral blood. This TCR derives from a woman aged 18-30 years with stable Graves' hyperthyroidism. Some clones in this sample may be carry-over from other donors' samples. The rearrangement joins TRBV2 to TRBJ2-7, with TRBD1 as a possible D gene (5 bases). Here the CDR3 DNA reads TGTGCCAGCAGTGAAGATGGGGCCCTCGACCCCTCCTACGAGCTGTACTTC. Translation gives CASSEDGALDPSYELYF.